Listed below are T cell receptor beta chains from one sample, sequenced in a study of blood T cell repertoires in COVID-19. Generated by immunoSEQ multiplex PCR, the TCRdb table keeps only in-frame clones and is missing some. Of about 270,000 clones in the sample, 75% to 90% were seen once. The sequenced material came from peripheral blood. Receptor source: a woman between 65 and 79 years old with COVID-19, enrolled during active disease. CDR3s include the opening cysteine and the closing phenylalanine or tryptophan. D genes are given only for firm matches. Not all rows give a size; the values are once, few, many and, for expanded clones, a class.

V	D	J	size	DNA	CDR3
TRBV5-1	-	TRBJ2-5	-	TGCGCCAGCAGCTTGGAGCTATTACTCCAAGAGACCCAGTACTTC	CASSLELLLQETQYF
TRBV6-4	TRBD1	TRBJ2-1	-	TGTGCCACCCAATCGACAGGGAGAGATGAGCAGTTCTTC	CATQSTGRDEQFF
TRBV25-1	TRBD2	TRBJ2-2	-	TGTGCCAGCAGTCAACGGGGGGGCGTCACCGGGGAGCTGTTTTTT	CASSQRGGVTGELFF
TRBV29-1	TRBD1	TRBJ1-1	-	TGCAGCGTCCTCCTCGACAGGGGGAACACTGAAGCTTTCTTT	CSVLLDRGNTEAFF
TRBV4-3	-	TRBJ2-7	-	TGCGCCAGCAGCCAAGCGATGGGGGGATTCGACTACGAGCAGTACTTC	CASSQAMGGFDYEQYF
TRBV6-9	TRBD1	TRBJ1-1	-	TGTGCCAGCAGTTATTGGACAGGGGGCGCAAACACTGAAGCTTTCTTT	CASSYWTGGANTEAFF
TRBV24-1	TRBD1	TRBJ2-1	-	TGTGCCACCAGCATCCCGGGACAGGGAGGCGATGAGCAGTTCTTC	CATSIPGQGGDEQFF
TRBV28	-	TRBJ1-3	-	TGTGCCAGCGGACGGGGGGGAAAGGCTGGAAACACCATATATTTT	CASGRGGKAGNTIYF
TRBV2	-	TRBJ2-1	-	TGTGCCAGCAGAAGGGGACTCCTTAACAATGAGCAGTTCTTC	CASRRGLLNNEQFF
TRBV7-3	-	TRBJ2-2	-	TGTGCCAGCAGCTTACGGCGGGTAGAGAACACCGGGGAGCTGTTTTTT	CASSLRRVENTGELFF
TRBV30	TRBD1	TRBJ2-7	-	TGTGCCTGGAGCTCAGTGGTAAACAGGGGGCTCCCCTACGAGCAGTACTTC	CAWSSVVNRGLPYEQYF
TRBV5-1	TRBD2	TRBJ2-2	once	TGCGCCAGCAGCTTGGGACTAGCGGGGGTCCCGAACACCGGGGAGCTGTTTTTT	CASSLGLAGVPNTGELFF
TRBV7-2	-	TRBJ1-1	-	TGTGCCAGCAGCGCCCTTCCATGGGCTCTCAACACTGAAGCTTTCTTT	CASSALPWALNTEAFF
TRBV5-6	-	TRBJ2-1	-	TGTGCCAGCAGCCTTTACAATGAGCAGTTCTTC	CASSLYNEQFF
TRBV30	-	TRBJ1-1	-	TGTGCCTGGAGATTATTAAACGGGAACACTGAAGCTTTCTTT	CAWRLLNGNTEAFF
TRBV13	TRBD2	TRBJ2-3	-	TGTGCCAGCAGCCGACTAGCGGGGACAGATACGCAGTATTTT	CASSRLAGTDTQYF